These 17 T cell receptor beta chains originate from one sample sequenced in a study of T cells in women clearing cervical HPV infection. This table comes from immunoSEQ multiplex PCR, and its TCRdb copy is limited to in-frame clones, with some not included. Recorded here are tens of thousands of clones; the top ten clones represent over 7.5%. The specimen was blood buffy coat. Receptors originate from a woman between 18 and 70 years old with a cervical HPV16 infection that either progressed to CIN3+ or cleared (not recorded which).

Note on this clone: The read halts 3 residues ahead of the CDR3 end, with the missing end drawn from the germline J gene. V is TRBV20-1 and J is TRBJ2-3; 7 positions match TRBD2. The CDR3 sequence is 15 residues long. Trimming took 0 bases from V and 1 from J; bases not matched to a gene: 4. CDR1 and CDR2 from the germline V gene are DFQATT and SNEGSKA (reference sequence). The sequenced CDR3 bases are TGCAGTGCTAGAGATGTAGCGGGCGGCACAGATACG. This gives the protein CSARDVAGGTDT. In full, the CDR3 is CSARDVAGGTDTQYF.

CDR3 residues: CASTPTSGIYEQYF. CDR3 DNA (partial): TGTGCCAGTACACCGACTAGCGGGATCTACGAG. The J gene is TRBJ2-7, the V gene TRBV19, with 11 bases that match TRBD2. The CDR3 end lies 3 residues beyond the end of the read and is filled in from the germline J gene. V dropped 7 bases and J dropped 3; count of bases not matched to a gene: 5. Germline V lookup: CDR1 LNHDA, CDR2 SQIVND (reference sequence). The CDR3 contains 14 residues.

With respect to this clone: From the germline J gene comes the end of the CDR3, since the read stops 3 residues before it. The J gene is TRBJ2-2, the V gene TRBV7-3; D is perhaps TRBD2 (7 bases). V lost 4 bases, J lost 8 bases, and 20 bases lay in between. Per germline, CDR1 SGHTA and CDR2 FQGTGA. This CDR3 has 16 residues. CDR3 amino acids: CASSSYAGAPGGELFF. CDR3 DNA, as far as it was read: TGTGCCAGCAGCTCCTACGCGGGGGCCCCGGGAGGGGAG.

With respect to this clone: The read ends 3 residues before the CDR3 terminus; that terminus is restored from the germline J gene. The chain couples TRBV6-4 to TRBJ2-3, with 11 bases matching TRBD2. The CDR3 has 15 amino acids. The V gene's germline CDR1 is MRHNA and CDR2 SNTAGT. J was trimmed by 1 base and V by 6 bases; bases with no gene match: 3. CDR3 sequence reads: CASSLLAGGTDTQYF. The sequenced CDR3 bases are TGTGCCAGCAGCCTACTAGCGGGGGGCACAGATACG.

To note about this clone: The read gets to within 3 residues of the CDR3 end, and the germline J gene fills in the rest. The rearrangement joins TRBV20-1 to TRBJ2-7, with TRBD1 identical over 10 bases. CDR3 size: 14 residues. Germline CDR1 and CDR2: DFQATT and SNEGSKA (reference sequence). Unmatched junction bases numbered 7, after V lost 4 bases and J lost 4 bases. CDR3 bases read: TGCAGTGCTACCCCCGGGACAGGGGCATACGAG. It yields the protein CSATPGTGAYE. The CDR3 reads in full as CSATPGTGAYEQYF.

Concerning this clone itself: The sequenced fragment ends 3 residues before the CDR3 boundary, so the rest is inferred from the germline J gene. The chain combines TRBV19 with TRBJ2-6; possible D gene TRBD1, 5 bases. The ends were cut back, 3 bases at V and 4 bases at J, with 10 bases in the middle. Germline V gene sequence: CDR1 LNHDA, CDR2 SQIVND (reference sequence). The CDR3 is 15 amino acids. The CDR3 sequence is CASSIYRTGANVLTF. CDR3 bases read: TGTGCCAGTAGTATTTACAGGACCGGGGCCAACGTC.

Worth noting for this clone: The read halts 3 residues ahead of the CDR3 end, with the missing end drawn from the germline J gene. The chain is built from TRBV5-6 and TRBJ1-1, with D uncertain. The CDR3 is 15 amino acids. Germline loops: CDR1 SGHDT, CDR2 YYEEEE. Trimming shortened V by 0 bases and J by 4 bases, and 13 bases separated the two germline ends. CDR3 sequence reads: CASSLAVTSGTEAFF. CDR3 DNA (partial): TGTGCCAGCAGCTTGGCCGTGACATCAGGCACTGAA.

About this clone: The read halts 3 residues ahead of the CDR3 end, with the missing end drawn from the germline J gene. V is TRBV20-1 and J is TRBJ1-2; D might be TRBD1 (5 bases). CDR3 length: 16 amino acids. Per the germline V gene, CDR1 is DFQATT and CDR2 is SNEGSKA (reference sequence). V was cut by 2 bases and J by 5 bases, with 21 bases left in between. CDR3 amino acids: CSARPIVQEKPYGYTF. The sequenced part of the CDR3 DNA is TGCAGTGCTAGACCAATTGTACAGGAAAAACCTTATGGC.

Note on this clone: With the read ending 3 residues before the CDR3 end, the germline J gene is used to fill in that end. The J gene is TRBJ1-4, the V gene TRBV18; D not certain. Germline V gives CDR1 KGHSH, CDR2 LQKENI. The CDR3 is 12 amino acids. V lost 3 bases to trimming and J lost 7 bases, with 6 bases between them. The CDR3 bases that were read are TGTGCCAGCTCACCCGAGCGTGAAAAA. It specifies CASSPEREK. The entire CDR3 protein reads CASSPEREKLFF.

Concerning this clone: The CDR3 end lies 3 residues beyond the end of the read and is filled in from the germline J gene. The chain employs TRBV20-1 and TRBJ2-5; 7 bases match TRBD1. The CDR3 spans 12 residues. CDR1 and CDR2 from the germline V gene are DFQATT and SNEGSKA (reference sequence). The J segment lost 2 bases and the V segment lost 5 bases, leaving 2 bases of the junction unmatched. The CDR3 reads CSAGQAQETQYF. CDR3 DNA (partial): TGCAGTGCTGGACAGGCTCAAGAGACC.

Notes on this clone: The sequenced fragment ends 3 residues before the CDR3 boundary, so the rest is inferred from the germline J gene. The V and J genes are TRBV6-2 or TRBV6-3 and TRBJ1-6; D gene ambiguous. The CDR3 has 13 residues. Trimming removed 8 bases from V and 6 bases from J, with 11 bases in between. The germline V gene has CDR1 MNHEY and CDR2 SVGEGT. CDR3 protein: CASSRVINSPLHF. CDR3 DNA, as far as it was read: TGTGCCAGCTCTCGGGTCATTAATTCACCC.

Comment on this clone: The observed sequence ends 3 residues before the CDR3 terminus, with the missing tail filled in from the germline J gene. The chain uses TRBV5-1 and TRBJ1-2; TRBD1 matches at 10 bases. Germline-derived CDR1 and CDR2 are SGHRS and YFSETQ. Germline trimming cut 0 bases from V and 7 bases from J; bases unmatched to any gene: 3. This CDR3 contains 14 residues. The sequenced CDR3 bases are TGCGCCAGCAGCTTGGGACAGGGGGCTGCTGGC. This codes for CASSLGQGAAG. The full CDR3 is CASSLGQGAAGYTF.

To note about this clone: The read halts 3 residues ahead of the CDR3 end, with the missing end drawn from the germline J gene. This sequence joins TRBV7-9 and TRBJ1-1; TRBD1 matches at 7 bases. Germline-derived CDR1 and CDR2 are SEHNR and FQNEAQ (reference sequence). This CDR3 has 13 residues. The sequenced part of the CDR3 DNA is TGTGCCAGCAGCTTGGACAGGAAAGGTTTG. It is translated as CASSLDRKGL. The entire CDR3 is CASSLDRKGLAFF.

Turning to this clone: The CDR3 goes on 3 residues after the read ends, and that part is filled in from the germline J gene. V usage is TRBV30 and J usage is TRBJ1-2; D is unclear. From germline, CDR1 is GTSNPN and CDR2 SVGIG (reference sequence). This CDR3 is 12 amino acids long. V was pared by 1 base and J by 0 bases, with 3 bases between. The CDR3: CAWSGANYGYTF. The sequenced part of the CDR3 DNA is TGTGCCTGGAGTGGCGCTAACTATGGC.

On this clone: The CDR3 end falls 3 residues outside the read, so it is completed with the germline J gene. This chain links TRBV28 with TRBJ1-1; D gene unclear. V lost 3 bases and J lost 4, with 6 bases in between. There are 12 residues in the CDR3. Germline assignment: CDR1 MDHEN and CDR2 SYDVKM. The part of the CDR3 DNA that was read is TGTGCCAGCAGTTTGCGGTTCACTGAA. This gives the protein CASSLRFTE. The full CDR3 protein is CASSLRFTEAFF.

Comment on this clone: The read gets to within 3 residues of the CDR3 end, and the germline J gene fills in the rest. V usage is TRBV6-4 and J usage is TRBJ1-1, with TRBD1 matching over 7 bases. The CDR3 length is 14 residues. V trimming: 2 bases; J trimming: 5 bases; junction bases outside the gene matches: 5. The germline V gene has CDR1 MRHNA and CDR2 SNTAGT. CDR3 region: CASSDTDRATEAFF. The CDR3 bases that were read are TGTGCCAGCAGTGACACAGACAGGGCAACTGAA.

Turning to this clone: The missing CDR3 end, 3 residues past where the read stops, is filled in from the germline J gene. The rearrangement links TRBV2 to TRBJ2-6, with 8 bases matching TRBD1. The CDR3 consists of 16 residues. Trimming removed 1 base from V and 8 bases from J; junction bases left unmatched: 7. CDR1 is SNHLY, CDR2 FYNNEI, per germline. CDR3 sequence reads: CASSEGERTGTNVLTF. CDR3 DNA, as far as it was read: TGTGCCAGCAGTGAAGGTGAAAGGACAGGGACCAACGTC. Supplemented by reference TRBV2 and TRBJ2-6, the full variable domain reads EPEVTQTPSHQVTQMGQEVILRCVPISNHLYFYWYRQILGQKVEFLVSFYNNEISEKSEIFDDQFSVERPDGSNFTLKIRSTKLEDSAMYFCASSEGERTGTNVLTFGAGSRLTVL.